These 15 T cell receptor beta chains originate from one sample sequenced in a study of T cells in Graves' hyperthyroidism and ophthalmopathy (dated by TCRdb to the late 2010s). Library preparation used multiplex PCR. This sample was sequenced with an Illumina HiSeq 2000. TCR beta CDR3 regions were amplified from RNA transcripts. The first round of RT-PCR for the TCR CDR3 was performed with the HTBI primer set and the Qiagen OneStep RT-PCR kit. The raw public data were reprocessed by TCRdb itself: fastp quality trimming at Q25, MiXCR clonotype calling, in-frame beta chains only. One record per CDR3 amino acid sequence lists the most common genes and DNA. The sample table contains fewer than 400,000 distinct CDR3 sequences; only one count was recorded for more than 13% of them. The ten most abundant clones make up approximately 27% of the sample. Sequencing used blood. Receptor source: a man in his fifties with Graves' ophthalmopathy.

The rearrangement uses TRBV12-3 or TRBV12-4 and TRBJ2-1, with 7 bases that match TRBD2. The CDR3 runs 14 residues. Losses at the gene ends were 6 bases for V and 4 bases for J; bases not matched to a gene: 6. CDR3 sequence (DNA): TGTGCCAGCAGGCGGAGCGGGATGTACAATGAGCAGTTCTTC. This gives the protein CASRRSGMYNEQFF.

This clonotype appeared many times. The chain links TRBV5-1 to TRBJ2-2; D is undetermined. CDR3 length: 13 amino acids. V lost 0 bases and J 3 bases, leaving 3 bases between the germline ends. CDR1 and CDR2 (germline): SGHRS, YFSETQ. Written as DNA, the CDR3 is TGCGCCAGCAGCTTGGAGCACACCGGGGAGCTGTTTTTT. It yields the protein CASSLEHTGELFF.

This clonotype appeared many times. The CDR3 nucleotides read TGTGCCAGCAGTGACAGGAGAGTGGCGGGAATGTCCTACGAGCAGTACTTC. It specifies CASSDRRVAGMSYEQYF. The chain carries TRBV6-4 and TRBJ2-7; D may be TRBD2 (6 bases). The CDR3 runs 17 residues. Trimming took 2 bases from V and 1 from J, leaving 18 bases between them. The germline gives CDR1 MRHNA, CDR2 SNTAGT.

This clonotype was seen at least ten times. This chain's CDR3 is CASSQQGLAGANEQFF. The CDR3 DNA follows: TGTGCCAGCAGCCAGCAGGGACTAGCCGGGGCCAATGAGCAGTTCTTC. The gene calls are TRBV3-1 and TRBJ2-1, with TRBD2 matching over 9 bases. CDR1 and CDR2 (germline): LGHDT, YNNKEL (reference sequence). V trimming: 3 bases; J trimming: 6 bases; junction bases outside the gene matches: 9. The CDR3 runs 16 residues.

Many counts were recorded for this clonotype. The chain has TRBV7-8 and TRBJ2-5; 8 bases are shared with TRBD2. The V and J ends lost 2 bases and 7 bases, in that order; junction bases with no gene match: 6. The length of the CDR3 is 14 residues. CDR1 is SGHVS and CDR2 is FQNEAQ in the germline V gene. CDR3 nucleotide sequence: TGTGCCAGCAGCTTAACGGGGGGGGAGGCGACCCAGTACTTC. This sequence encodes CASSLTGGEATQYF.

At least ten counts were recorded for this clonotype. The chain employs TRBV3-1 and TRBJ2-7, with 8 bases aligning to TRBD2. V was clipped by 4 bases and J by 5 bases; unmatched bases: 7. The CDR3 contains 14 residues. Germline values: CDR1 LGHDT, CDR2 YNNKEL (reference sequence). CDR3 loop: CASSPLSGINEQYF. CDR3 coding DNA: TGTGCCAGCAGCCCCCTTAGCGGGATCAACGAGCAGTACTTC.

This chain uses TRBV3-1 with TRBJ1-2; TRBD1 matches 7 bases. This CDR3 is built from 15 residues. Germline CDR1 and CDR2: LGHDT and YNNKEL (reference sequence). J lost 8 bases, V lost 4 bases, and 13 bases had no gene match. The CDR3: CASSLRDRTIGGYTF. CDR3 nucleotide sequence: TGTGCCAGCAGCCTGAGGGACAGAACTATCGGGGGCTACACCTTC.

This clonotype was recorded many times. V usage is TRBV3-1 and J usage is TRBJ2-3; TRBD2 matches at 10 bases. The ends lost 4 bases at V and 9 bases at J; junction bases unmatched: 7. The CDR3 spans 14 residues. Germline-derived CDR1 and CDR2 are LGHDT and YNNKEL (reference sequence). The DNA for the CDR3 is TGTGCCAGCAGCCTAAGTGGACTAGCGGAGACGCAGTATTTT. Translation gives CASSLSGLAETQYF.

This clonotype came up a few times. CDR3 residues: CASSYSGLAGVETQYF. In DNA, the CDR3 is TGTGCCAGCAGTTACTCGGGCCTAGCGGGAGTGGAGACCCAGTACTTC. The V and J genes are TRBV6-6 and TRBJ2-5, with TRBD2 matching 10 bases. Trimming cost V 0 bases and J 5 bases; bases outside gene matches: 6. The CDR3 contains 16 residues. Germline CDR1 is MNHNY and CDR2 is SVGAGI (reference sequence).

In its sample, this clonotype was seen many times. V is TRBV30 and J is TRBJ1-1, with 7 positions matching TRBD1. The CDR3 is 12 residues long. CDR1 is GTSNPN, CDR2 SVGIG, per germline (reference sequence). The V gene end was trimmed by 1 base and the J gene end by 4 bases; junction bases not matched to a gene: 0. The CDR3 loop reads CAWSAGGTEAFF. CDR3 DNA sequence: TGTGCCTGGAGTGCAGGGGGCACTGAAGCTTTCTTT.

The V call is TRBV7-2, the J call TRBJ2-3, with TRBD2 matching over 11 bases. The germline CDR1 and CDR2 sequences are SGHTA and FQGNSA. The length of the CDR3 is 16 residues. After removal of 1 base from V and 6 bases from J, the junction contained 6 bases not matched to a gene. The CDR3 spells CASSLVGTSGGDTQYF. The CDR3 nucleotides are TGTGCCAGCAGCTTAGTGGGGACTAGCGGTGGGGATACGCAGTATTTT.

There are a few counts of this clonotype. This may be a read error, as it is one base from a much larger clone. The chain employs TRBV12-3 or TRBV12-4 and TRBJ2-7; the D gene is possibly TRBD1 (6 bases). Deletions cut 2 bases from V and 6 bases from J, with 14 bases between. The CDR3 runs to 14 residues. CDR3 sequence: CASSLSGQVCEQYF. As DNA, the CDR3 is TGTGCCAGCAGTTTATCGGGACAAGTCTGCGAGCAGTACTTC.

This clonotype has only a few counts. This chain connects TRBV6-1 to TRBJ1-5, with D hard to call. Trimming stripped 5 bases from V and 3 bases from J, with 11 bases between. Per germline, CDR1 MNHNS and CDR2 SASEGT. The CDR3 contains 14 residues. The CDR3 loop reads CASSPTGPNQPQHF. The CDR3 DNA follows: TGTGCCAGCAGTCCCACCGGCCCCAATCAGCCCCAGCATTTT.

This clonotype was detected a few times. CDR3 sequence reads: CASSIQGTYEQYF. The CDR3 DNA sequence: TGTGCCAGTAGTATTCAGGGGACCTACGAGCAGTACTTC. The genes are TRBV19 and TRBJ2-7; D perhaps matches TRBD1 (6 bases). Trimming cost V 3 bases and J 2 bases, with 8 bases left between them. CDR1 is LNHDA and CDR2 is SQIVND in the germline V gene (reference sequence). There are 13 residues in the CDR3.

This clonotype was seen ten or more times. Just one base apart from a much larger clone, this may be a read error. The chain joins TRBV7-6 to TRBJ2-5; D uncertain. Deletions cut 5 bases from V and 3 bases from J, with 4 bases between. The CDR3 runs to 11 residues. Per germline, CDR1 SGHVS and CDR2 FNYEAQ. The CDR3 bases are TGTGCCAGCAGCCGAAAAGAGACCCAGTACTTC. Translating gives CASSRKETQYF.